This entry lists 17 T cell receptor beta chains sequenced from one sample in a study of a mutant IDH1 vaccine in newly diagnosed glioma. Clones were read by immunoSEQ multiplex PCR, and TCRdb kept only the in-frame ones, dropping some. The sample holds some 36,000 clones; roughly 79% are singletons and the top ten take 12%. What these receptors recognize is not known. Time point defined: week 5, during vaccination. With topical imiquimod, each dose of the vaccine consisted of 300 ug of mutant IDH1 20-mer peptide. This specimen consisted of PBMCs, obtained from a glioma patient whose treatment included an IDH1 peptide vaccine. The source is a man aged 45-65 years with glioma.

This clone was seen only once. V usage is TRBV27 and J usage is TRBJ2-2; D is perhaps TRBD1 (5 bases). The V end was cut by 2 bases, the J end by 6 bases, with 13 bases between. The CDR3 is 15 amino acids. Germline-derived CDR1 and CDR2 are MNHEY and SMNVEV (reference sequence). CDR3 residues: CASSLLRENPGELFF. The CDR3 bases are TGTGCCAGCAGTTTACTCAGGGAAAATCCCGGGGAGCTGTTTTTT.

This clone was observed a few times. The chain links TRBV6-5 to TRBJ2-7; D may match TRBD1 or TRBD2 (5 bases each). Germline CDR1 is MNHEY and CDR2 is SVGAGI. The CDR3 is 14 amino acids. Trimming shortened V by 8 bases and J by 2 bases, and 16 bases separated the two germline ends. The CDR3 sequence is CASRLNRGPYEQYF. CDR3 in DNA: TGTGCCAGCCGATTAAACCGGGGCCCCTACGAGCAGTACTTC.

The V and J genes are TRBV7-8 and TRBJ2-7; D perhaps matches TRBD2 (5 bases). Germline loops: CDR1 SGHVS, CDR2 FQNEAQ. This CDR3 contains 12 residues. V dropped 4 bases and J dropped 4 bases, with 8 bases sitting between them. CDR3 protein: CASSYGDYEQYF. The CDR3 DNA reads TGTGCCAGCAGCTACGGGGATTACGAGCAGTACTTC.

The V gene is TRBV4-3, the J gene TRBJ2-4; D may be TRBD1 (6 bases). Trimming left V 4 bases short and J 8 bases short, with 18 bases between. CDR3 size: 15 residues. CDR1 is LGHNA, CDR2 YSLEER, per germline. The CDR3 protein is CASSPEGDGGHIQYF. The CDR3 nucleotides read TGCGCCAGCAGCCCAGAGGGGGACGGCGGACACATTCAGTACTTC.

The CDR3 reads CASSSPDSATEKLFF. Written as DNA, the CDR3 is TGTGCCAGCAGTTCCCCGGACAGCGCTACCGAAAAACTGTTTTTT. The genes are TRBV28 and TRBJ1-4; a possible D gene is TRBD1 (6 bases). CDR3 size: 15 residues. Per germline, CDR1 MDHEN and CDR2 SYDVKM. Between the trimmed V and J ends, which lost 4 bases and 8 bases, there was a span of 17 bases.

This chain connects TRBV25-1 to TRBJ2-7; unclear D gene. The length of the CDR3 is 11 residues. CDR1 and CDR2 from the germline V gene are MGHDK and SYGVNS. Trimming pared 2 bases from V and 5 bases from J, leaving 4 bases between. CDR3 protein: CASSEIHEQYF. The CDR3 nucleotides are TGTGCCAGCAGTGAAATACACGAGCAGTACTTC.

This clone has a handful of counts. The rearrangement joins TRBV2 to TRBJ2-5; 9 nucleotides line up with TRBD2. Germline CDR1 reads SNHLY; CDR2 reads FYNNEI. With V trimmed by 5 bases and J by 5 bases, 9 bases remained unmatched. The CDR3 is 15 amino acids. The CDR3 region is CASSNGLASQETQYF. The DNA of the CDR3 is TGTGCCAGCAGTAACGGACTAGCGAGTCAGGAGACCCAGTACTTC. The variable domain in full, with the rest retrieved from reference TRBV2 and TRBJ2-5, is EPEVTQTPSHQVTQMGQEVILRCVPISNHLYFYWYRQILGQKVEFLVSFYNNEISEKSEIFDDQFSVERPDGSNFTLKIRSTKLEDSAMYFCASSNGLASQETQYFGPGTRLLVL.

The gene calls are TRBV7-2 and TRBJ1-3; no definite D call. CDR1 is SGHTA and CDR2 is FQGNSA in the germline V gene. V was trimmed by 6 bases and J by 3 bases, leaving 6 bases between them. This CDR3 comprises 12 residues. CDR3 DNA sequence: TGTGCCAGCAGTTCAAATGGAAACACCATATATTTT. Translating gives CASSSNGNTIYF.

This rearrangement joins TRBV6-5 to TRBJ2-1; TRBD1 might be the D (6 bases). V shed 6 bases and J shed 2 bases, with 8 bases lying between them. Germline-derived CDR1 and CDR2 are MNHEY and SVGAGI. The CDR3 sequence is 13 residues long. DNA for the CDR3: TGTGCCAGCAGCAGGACAGCCTACAATGAGCAGTTCTTC. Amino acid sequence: CASSRTAYNEQFF.

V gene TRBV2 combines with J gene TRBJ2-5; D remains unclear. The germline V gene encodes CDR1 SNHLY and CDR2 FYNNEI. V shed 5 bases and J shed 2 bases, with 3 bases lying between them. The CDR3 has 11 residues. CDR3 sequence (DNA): TGTGCCAGCAGTTATCAAGAGACCCAGTACTTC. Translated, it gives CASSYQETQYF. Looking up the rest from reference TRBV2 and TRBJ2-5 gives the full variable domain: EPEVTQTPSHQVTQMGQEVILRCVPISNHLYFYWYRQILGQKVEFLVSFYNNEISEKSEIFDDQFSVERPDGSNFTLKIRSTKLEDSAMYFCASSYQETQYFGPGTRLLVL.

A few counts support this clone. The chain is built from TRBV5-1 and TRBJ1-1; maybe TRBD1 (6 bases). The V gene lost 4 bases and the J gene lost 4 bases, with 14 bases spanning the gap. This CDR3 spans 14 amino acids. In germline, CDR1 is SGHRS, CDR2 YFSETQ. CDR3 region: CASSTSQGGTEAFF. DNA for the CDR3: TGCGCCAGCAGCACCTCACAGGGAGGCACTGAAGCTTTCTTT.

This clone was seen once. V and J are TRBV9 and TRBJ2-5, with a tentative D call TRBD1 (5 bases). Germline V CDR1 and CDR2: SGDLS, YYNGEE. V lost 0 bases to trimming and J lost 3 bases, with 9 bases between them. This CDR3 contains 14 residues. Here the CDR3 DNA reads TGTGCCAGCAGCGTAGCTGCACAGGAAGAGACCCAGTACTTC. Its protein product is CASSVAAQEETQYF.

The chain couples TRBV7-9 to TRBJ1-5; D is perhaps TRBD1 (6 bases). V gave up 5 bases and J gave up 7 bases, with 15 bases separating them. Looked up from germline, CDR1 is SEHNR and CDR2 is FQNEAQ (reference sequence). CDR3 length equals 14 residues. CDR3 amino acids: CASSPGGGRQPQHF. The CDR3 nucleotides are TGTGCCAGCAGCCCCGGGGGGGGCCGGCAGCCCCAGCATTTT.

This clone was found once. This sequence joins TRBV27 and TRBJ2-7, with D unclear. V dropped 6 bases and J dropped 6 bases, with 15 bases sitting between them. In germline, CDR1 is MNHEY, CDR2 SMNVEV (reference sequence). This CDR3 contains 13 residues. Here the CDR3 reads CASSPGLSAEQYF. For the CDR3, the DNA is TGTGCCAGCAGCCCCGGGCTATCGGCCGAGCAGTACTTC.

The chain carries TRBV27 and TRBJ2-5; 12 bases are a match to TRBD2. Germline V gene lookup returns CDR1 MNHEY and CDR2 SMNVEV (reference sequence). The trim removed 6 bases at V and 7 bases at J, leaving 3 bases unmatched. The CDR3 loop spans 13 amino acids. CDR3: CASSPTSGGTQYF. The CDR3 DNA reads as TGTGCCAGCAGCCCGACTAGCGGGGGGACCCAGTACTTC.

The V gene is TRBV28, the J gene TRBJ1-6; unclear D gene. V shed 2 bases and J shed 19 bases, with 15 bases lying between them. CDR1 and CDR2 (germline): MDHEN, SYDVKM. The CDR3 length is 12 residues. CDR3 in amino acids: CASSLKGYDKHF. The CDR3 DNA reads TGTGCCAGCAGTTTAAAAGGATATGACAAGCACTTT.

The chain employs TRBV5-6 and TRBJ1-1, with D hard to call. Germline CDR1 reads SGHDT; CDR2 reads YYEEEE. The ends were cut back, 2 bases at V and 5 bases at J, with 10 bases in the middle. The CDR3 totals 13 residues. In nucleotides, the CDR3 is TGTGCCAGCAGCTTCCTTCATGGGACTGAAGCTTTCTTT. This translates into CASSFLHGTEAFF. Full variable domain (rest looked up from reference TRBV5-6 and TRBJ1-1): DAGVTQSPTHLIKTRGQQVTLRCSPKSGHDTVSWYQQALGQGPQFIFQYYEEEERQRGNFPDRFSGHQFPNYSSELNVNALLLGDSALYLCASSFLHGTEAFFGQGTRLTVV.